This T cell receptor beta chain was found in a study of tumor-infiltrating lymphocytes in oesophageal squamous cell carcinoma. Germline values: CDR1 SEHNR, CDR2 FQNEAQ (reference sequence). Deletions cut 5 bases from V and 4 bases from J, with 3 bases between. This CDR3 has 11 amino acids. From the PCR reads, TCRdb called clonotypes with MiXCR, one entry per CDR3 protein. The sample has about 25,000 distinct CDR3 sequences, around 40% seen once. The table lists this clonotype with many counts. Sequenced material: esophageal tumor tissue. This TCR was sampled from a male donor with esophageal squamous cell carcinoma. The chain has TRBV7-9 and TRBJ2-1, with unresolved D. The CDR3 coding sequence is TGTGCCAGCAGCAAATACAATGAGCAGTTCTTC. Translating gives CASSKYNEQFF.